The clone carrying this TCR beta chain was detected only a few times. Its specificity is not known. In the PCR, 60 Vbeta and 13 Jbeta primers were used. This table comes from immunoSEQ multiplex PCR, and its TCRdb copy is limited to in-frame clones, with some not included. The sample gives about 150,000 clones, approximately 79% of which show up once; under 8% is in the top ten. The data were taken from a study of cytomegalovirus exposure and HLA in healthy donors. Notes on the study in general: Cytomegalovirus association was listed for approximately 150 TCR beta chains. Reportedly, HLA-A and HLA-B alleles of most subjects were accurately predicted from TCR beta.

The V end lost 0 bases, the J end lost 2 bases, and 11 bases lay between the germline ends. The germline V gene encodes CDR1 MGHRA and CDR2 YSYEKL. The CDR3 length is 16 residues. The sequenced sample consisted of PBMCs. This TCR was sampled from a woman in her fifties or sixties in good health and CMV-seropositive. J is TRBJ1-5 and V is TRBV4-1, with a tentative D call TRBD1 (5 bases). CDR3 loop: CASSQEGPGGNQPQHF. The CDR3 nucleotides read TGCGCCAGCAGCCAAGAGGGCCCGGGGGGCAATCAGCCCCAGCATTTT.